This TCR beta chain came from a study of T cell repertoires in cytomegalovirus infection. TCRdb re-derived calls from the reads in MiXCR, one entry per CDR3 protein. The table shows some 940,000 distinct CDR3 sequences, with roughly 30% occurring only once. Trimming cost V 2 bases and J 2 bases; bases outside gene matches: 4. Germline lookup yields CDR1 SGHTA and CDR2 FQGNSA. The CDR3 totals 16 residues. This clonotype was observed at least ten times. The antigen remains unidentified. Sequencing used cultured CD8+ T cells from PBMCs, obtained from culture after CMV antigen stimulation. This chain joins TRBV7-2 and TRBJ2-5; 11 bases are a match to TRBD2. The sequence came from a human donor in good health (CMV status not recorded). Some clones in this sample may be carry-over from other donors' samples. Written as DNA, the CDR3 is TGTGCCAGCAGCTTAACTAGCGGGGGTGGGCAAGAGACCCAGTACTTC. Translation gives CASSLTSGGGQETQYF.